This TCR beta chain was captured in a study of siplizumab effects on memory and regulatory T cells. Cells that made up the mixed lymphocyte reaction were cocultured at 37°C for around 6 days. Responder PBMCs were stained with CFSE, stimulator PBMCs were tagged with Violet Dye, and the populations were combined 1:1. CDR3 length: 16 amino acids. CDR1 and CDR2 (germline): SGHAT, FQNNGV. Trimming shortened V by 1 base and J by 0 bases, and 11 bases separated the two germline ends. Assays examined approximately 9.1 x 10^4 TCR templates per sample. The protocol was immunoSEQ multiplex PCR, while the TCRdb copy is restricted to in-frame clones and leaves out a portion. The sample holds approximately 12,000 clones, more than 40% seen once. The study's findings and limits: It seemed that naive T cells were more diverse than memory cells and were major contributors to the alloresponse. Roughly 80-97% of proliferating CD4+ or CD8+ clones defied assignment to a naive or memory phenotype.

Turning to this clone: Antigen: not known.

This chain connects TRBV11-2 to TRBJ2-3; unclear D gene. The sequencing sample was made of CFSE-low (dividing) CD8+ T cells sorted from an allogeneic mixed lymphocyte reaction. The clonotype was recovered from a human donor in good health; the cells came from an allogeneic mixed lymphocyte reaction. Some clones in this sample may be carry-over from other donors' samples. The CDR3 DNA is TGTGCCAGCAGCTTAGCGGGCTTACTTAGCACAGATACGCAGTATTTT. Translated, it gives CASSLAGLLSTDTQYF.